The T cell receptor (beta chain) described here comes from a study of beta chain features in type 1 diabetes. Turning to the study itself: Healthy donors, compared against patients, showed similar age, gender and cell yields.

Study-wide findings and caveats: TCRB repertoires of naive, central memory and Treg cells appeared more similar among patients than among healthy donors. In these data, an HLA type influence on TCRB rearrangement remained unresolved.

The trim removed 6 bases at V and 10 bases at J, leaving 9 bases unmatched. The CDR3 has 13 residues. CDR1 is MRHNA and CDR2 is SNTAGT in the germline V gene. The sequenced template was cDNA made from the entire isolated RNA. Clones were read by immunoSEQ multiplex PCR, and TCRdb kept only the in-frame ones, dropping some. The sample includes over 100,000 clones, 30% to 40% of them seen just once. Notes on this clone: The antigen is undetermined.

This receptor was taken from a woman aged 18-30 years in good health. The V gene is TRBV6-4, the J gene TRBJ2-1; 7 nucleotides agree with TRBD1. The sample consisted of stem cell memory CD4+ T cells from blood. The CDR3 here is CASRPTGSNEQFF. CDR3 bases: TGTGCCAGCAGGCCGACAGGGTCCAACGAGCAGTTCTTC.